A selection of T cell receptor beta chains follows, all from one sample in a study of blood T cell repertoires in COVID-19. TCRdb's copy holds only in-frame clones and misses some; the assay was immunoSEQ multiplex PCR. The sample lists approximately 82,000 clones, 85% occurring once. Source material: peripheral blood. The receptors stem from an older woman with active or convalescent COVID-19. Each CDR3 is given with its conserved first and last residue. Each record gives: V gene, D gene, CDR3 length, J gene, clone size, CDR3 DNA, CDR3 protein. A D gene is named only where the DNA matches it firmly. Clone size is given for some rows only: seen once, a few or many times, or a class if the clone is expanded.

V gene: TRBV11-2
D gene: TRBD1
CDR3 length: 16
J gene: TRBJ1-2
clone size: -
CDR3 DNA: TGTGCCAGCAGCGCAGCAACAGGACAGGGAGGCTTTGGCTACACCTTC
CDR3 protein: CASSAATGQGGFGYTF

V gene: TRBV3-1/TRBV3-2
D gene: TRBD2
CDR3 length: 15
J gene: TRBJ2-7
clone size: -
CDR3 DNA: TGTGCCAGCAGCCAGACTAGCGGGGGTACATACGAGCAGTACTTC
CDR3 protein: CASSQTSGGTYEQYF

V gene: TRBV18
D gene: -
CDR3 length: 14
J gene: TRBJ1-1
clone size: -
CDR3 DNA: TGTGCCAGCTCCGAGATAAGGGGTCTCACTGAAGCTTTCTTT
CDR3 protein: CASSEIRGLTEAFF

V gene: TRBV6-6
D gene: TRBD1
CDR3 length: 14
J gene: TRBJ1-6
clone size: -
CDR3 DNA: TGTGCCAGCAGTCAGACGGGGACAGGGTCACCCCTCCACTTT
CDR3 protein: CASSQTGTGSPLHF

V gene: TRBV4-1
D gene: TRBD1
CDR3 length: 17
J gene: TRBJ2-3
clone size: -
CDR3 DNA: TGCGCCAGCAGCCAAGATCGGGGGACAGGGGTGACAGATACGCAGTATTTT
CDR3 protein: CASSQDRGTGVTDTQYF

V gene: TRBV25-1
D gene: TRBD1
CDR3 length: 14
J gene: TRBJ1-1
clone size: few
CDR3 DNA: TGTGCCAGCAGGGCCGGGACAGTCAAACCTGAAGCTTTCTTT
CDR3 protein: CASRAGTVKPEAFF

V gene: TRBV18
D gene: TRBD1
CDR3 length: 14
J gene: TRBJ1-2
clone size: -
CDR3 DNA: TGTGCCAGCTCCCAAACTCCGGACAGGGTTGGCTACACCTTC
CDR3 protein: CASSQTPDRVGYTF

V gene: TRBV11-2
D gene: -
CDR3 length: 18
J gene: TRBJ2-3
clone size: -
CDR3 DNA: TGTGCCAGCAGCTTAGGAGGGGGCCGGGGGTATAGCACAGATACGCAGTATTTT
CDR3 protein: CASSLGGGRGYSTDTQYF

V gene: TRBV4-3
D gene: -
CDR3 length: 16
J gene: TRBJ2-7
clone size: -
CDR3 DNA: TGCGCCAGCAGCCAAGAGTGGGCAGGGGCGGCCTACGAGCAGTACTTC
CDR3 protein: CASSQEWAGAAYEQYF

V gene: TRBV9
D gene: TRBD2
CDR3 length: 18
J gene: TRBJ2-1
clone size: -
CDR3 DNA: TGTGCCAGCCGCGTAACTAGCGGGGGGGCCTTGGGGTACAATGAGCAGTTCTTC
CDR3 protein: CASRVTSGGALGYNEQFF

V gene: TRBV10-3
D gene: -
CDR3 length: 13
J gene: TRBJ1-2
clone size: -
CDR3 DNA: TGTGCCATCAGTGAAAGAAACAGCTATGGCTACACCTTC
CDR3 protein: CAISERNSYGYTF

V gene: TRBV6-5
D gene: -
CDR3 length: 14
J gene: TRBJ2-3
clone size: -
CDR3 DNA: TGTGCCAGCAGTCGTACAGGGTTATCGGATACGCAGTATTTT
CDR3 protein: CASSRTGLSDTQYF

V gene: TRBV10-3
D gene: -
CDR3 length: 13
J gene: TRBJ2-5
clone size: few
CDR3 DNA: TGTGCCATCGGAAACAGGGTCGGGGAGACCCAGTACTTC
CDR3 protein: CAIGNRVGETQYF

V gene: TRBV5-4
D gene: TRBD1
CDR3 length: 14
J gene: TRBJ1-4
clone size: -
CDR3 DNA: TGTGCCAGCAGCTGGACAGGGCCGGGTGAAAAACTGTTTTTT
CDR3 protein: CASSWTGPGEKLFF

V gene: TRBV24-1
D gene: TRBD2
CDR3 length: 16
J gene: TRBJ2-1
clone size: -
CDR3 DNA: TGTGCCACCAGTGATTTGGCACTAGCGGTCCACAATGAGCAGTTCTTC
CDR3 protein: CATSDLALAVHNEQFF

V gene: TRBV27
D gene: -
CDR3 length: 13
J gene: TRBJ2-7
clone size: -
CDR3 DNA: TGTGCCAGCCGGAAGTGGGAGGCCTACGAGCAGTACTTC
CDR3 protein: CASRKWEAYEQYF

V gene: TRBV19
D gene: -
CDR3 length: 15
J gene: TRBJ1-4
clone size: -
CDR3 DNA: TGTGCCAGTAGTATTGGTGGAGTAACTAATGAAAAACTGTTTTTT
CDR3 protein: CASSIGGVTNEKLFF

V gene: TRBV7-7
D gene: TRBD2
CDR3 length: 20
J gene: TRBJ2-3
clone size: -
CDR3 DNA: TGTGCCAGCAGCTCTTTACCGACTAGCGGGGGTTCTGCTAGCACAGATACGCAGTATTTT
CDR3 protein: CASSSLPTSGGSASTDTQYF

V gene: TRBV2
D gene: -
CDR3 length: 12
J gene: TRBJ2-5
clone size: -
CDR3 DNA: TGTGCCTGCCAGTATTTCCAAGAGACCCAGTACTTC
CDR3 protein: CACQYFQETQYF

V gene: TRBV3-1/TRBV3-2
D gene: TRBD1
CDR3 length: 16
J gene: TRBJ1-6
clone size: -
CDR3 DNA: TGTGCCAGCAGCCCGGACAGGGTCTCCTATAATTCACCCCTCCACTTT
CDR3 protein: CASSPDRVSYNSPLHF

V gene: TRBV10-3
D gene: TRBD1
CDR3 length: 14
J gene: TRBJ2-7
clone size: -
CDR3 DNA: TGTGCCATCGGTCCGGGACAGGGTTCCTACGAGCAGTACTTC
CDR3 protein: CAIGPGQGSYEQYF

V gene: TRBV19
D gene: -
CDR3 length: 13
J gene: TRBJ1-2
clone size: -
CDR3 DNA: TGTGCCAGTAGGACAGGCGGACGTTATGGCTACACCTTC
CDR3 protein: CASRTGGRYGYTF

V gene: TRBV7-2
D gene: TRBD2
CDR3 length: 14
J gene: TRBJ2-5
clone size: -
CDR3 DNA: TGTGCCAGCAGCTCTCAGCGGGGGGGGGAGACCCAGTACTTC
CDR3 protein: CASSSQRGGETQYF

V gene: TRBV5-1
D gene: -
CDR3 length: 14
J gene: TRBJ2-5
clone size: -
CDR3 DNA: TGCGCCAGCAGCTCACTCGAACGGGAGGAGACCCAGTACTTC
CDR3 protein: CASSSLEREETQYF

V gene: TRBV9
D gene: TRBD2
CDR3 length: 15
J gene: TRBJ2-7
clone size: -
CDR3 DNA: TGTGCCAGCAGCGTAGCGTGGGGGGGCTCCTACGAGCAGTACTTC
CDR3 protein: CASSVAWGGSYEQYF

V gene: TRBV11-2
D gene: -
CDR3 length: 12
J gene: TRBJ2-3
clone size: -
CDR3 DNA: TGTGCCAGCAGCTTACTGCGAGATACGCAGTATTTT
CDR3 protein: CASSLLRDTQYF

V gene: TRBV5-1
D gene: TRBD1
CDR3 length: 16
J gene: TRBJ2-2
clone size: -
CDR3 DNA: TGCGCCAGCAGCTCCCTGACAGGGGCAGACACCGGGGAGCTGTTTTTT
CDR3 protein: CASSSLTGADTGELFF

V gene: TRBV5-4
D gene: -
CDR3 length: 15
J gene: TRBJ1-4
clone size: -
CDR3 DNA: TGTGCCAGCAGCCCCCGTCCTGCAACTAATGAAAAACTGTTTTTT
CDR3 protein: CASSPRPATNEKLFF

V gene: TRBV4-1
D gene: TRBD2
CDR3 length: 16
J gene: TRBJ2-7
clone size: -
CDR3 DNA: TGCGCCAGCAGCCAAGTGGCTAGCGGGAGCTCCTACGAGCAGTACTTC
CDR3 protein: CASSQVASGSSYEQYF

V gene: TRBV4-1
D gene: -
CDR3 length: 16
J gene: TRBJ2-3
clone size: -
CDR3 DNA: TGCGCCAGCAGCCAAGAGGGCAGGACAAACACAGATACGCAGTATTTT
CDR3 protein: CASSQEGRTNTDTQYF

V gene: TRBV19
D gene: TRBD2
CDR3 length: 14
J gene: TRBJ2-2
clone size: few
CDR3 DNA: TGTGCCAGTACCTTAGGACTAGTCACCGGGGAGCTGTTTTTT
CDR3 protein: CASTLGLVTGELFF

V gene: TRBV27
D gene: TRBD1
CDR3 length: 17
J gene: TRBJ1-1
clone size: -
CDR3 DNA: TGTGCCAGCAGTCGCAAGGGGACAGGGGGCGCGATCTCTGAAGCTTTCTTT
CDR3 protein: CASSRKGTGGAISEAFF

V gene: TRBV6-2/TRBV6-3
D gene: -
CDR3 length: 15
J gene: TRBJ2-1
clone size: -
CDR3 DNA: TGTGCCAGCAGTTCTCAGGGGAACCCTTACAATGAGCAGTTCTTC
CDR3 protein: CASSSQGNPYNEQFF

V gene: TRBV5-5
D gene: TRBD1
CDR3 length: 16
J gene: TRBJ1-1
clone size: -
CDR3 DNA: TGTGCCAGCAGCTCGCTCCAGGACAGGGGGAGAACTGAAGCTTTCTTT
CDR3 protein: CASSSLQDRGRTEAFF

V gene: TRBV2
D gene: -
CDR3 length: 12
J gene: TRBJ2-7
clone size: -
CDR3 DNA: TGTGCCAGCTCTGGAGCGTCCTACGAGCAGTACTTC
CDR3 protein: CASSGASYEQYF

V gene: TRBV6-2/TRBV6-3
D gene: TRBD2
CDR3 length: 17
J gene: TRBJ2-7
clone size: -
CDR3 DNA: TGTGCCAGCAGTTACTCGACTGGGACTAGCGGACACTACGAGCAGTACTTC
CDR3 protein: CASSYSTGTSGHYEQYF

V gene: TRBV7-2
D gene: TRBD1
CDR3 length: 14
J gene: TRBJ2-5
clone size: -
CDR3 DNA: TGTGCCAGCAGCTCACCGACAGGGCAAGAGACCCAGTACTTC
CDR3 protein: CASSSPTGQETQYF

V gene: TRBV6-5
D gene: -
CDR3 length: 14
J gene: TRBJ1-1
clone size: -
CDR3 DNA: TGTGCCAGCAGTTACTCAGACAGCTTCACTGAAGCTTTCTTT
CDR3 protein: CASSYSDSFTEAFF

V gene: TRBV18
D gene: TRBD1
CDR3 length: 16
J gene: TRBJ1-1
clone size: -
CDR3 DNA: TGTGCCAGCTCGTCTCTTCTAGGGACAGGGGTCACTGAAGCTTTCTTT
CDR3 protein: CASSSLLGTGVTEAFF

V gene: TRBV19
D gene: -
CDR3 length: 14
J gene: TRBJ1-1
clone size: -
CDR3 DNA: TGTGCCAGTAGTATAGATCGGTTGAGCACTGAAGCTTTCTTT
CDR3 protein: CASSIDRLSTEAFF

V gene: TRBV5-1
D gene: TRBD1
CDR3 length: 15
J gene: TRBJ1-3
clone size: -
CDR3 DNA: TGCGCCAGCACGGGACAGGGGGAGATCGGAAACACCATATATTTT
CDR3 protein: CASTGQGEIGNTIYF

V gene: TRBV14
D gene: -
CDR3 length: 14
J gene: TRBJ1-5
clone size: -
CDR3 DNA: TGTGCCAGCAGCCAGGGACAAGGGGGTCAGCCCCAGCATTTT
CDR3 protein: CASSQGQGGQPQHF